One and the same sample provided the 16 T cell receptor beta chains below, sequenced in a study of blood T cells in healthy people across ages. The authors ran a second PCR of about 7 to 12 cycles using a sample-barcoded 5' primer and a J-beta primer mix. MiXCR was run by TCRdb on the 5' RACE reads, yielding one entry per CDR3 protein. The table records 600,000 or so distinct CDR3 sequences, about 30% of them present only once. Sample: blood. Receptors were obtained from a woman of 80 years or more in good health.

This clonotype has at least ten counts. The V and J genes are TRBV29-1 and TRBJ1-1, with a possible D match to TRBD1 (5 bases). V lost 3 bases to trimming and J lost 3 bases, with 11 bases between them. CDR3 length: 13 residues. CDR1 and CDR2 from the germline V gene are SQVTM and ANQGSEA. CDR3 bases: TGCAGCGTTGATGGTGGGACTTACACTGAAGCTTTCTTT. This translates into CSVDGGTYTEAFF.

The chain is built from TRBV3-1 and TRBJ2-7, with 8 bases that match TRBD2. The germline CDR1 and CDR2 sequences are LGHDT and YNNKEL (reference sequence). This CDR3 has 14 amino acids. The V and J ends lost 8 bases and 6 bases, in that order; junction bases with no gene match: 12. CDR3 protein: CASGPSGREIEQYF. CDR3 DNA sequence: TGTGCCAGCGGGCCCAGCGGGAGAGAGATCGAGCAGTACTTC.

This clonotype was seen more than once but under ten times. The genes are TRBV7-2 and TRBJ1-3; tentatively, D is TRBD1 (5 bases). The CDR3 totals 15 residues. Trimming took off 1 base at V and 4 bases at J, with 11 bases between the two ends. CDR1 SGHTA and CDR2 FQGNSA come from the germline V gene. Written as DNA, the CDR3 is TGTGCCAGCAGCTTAGAAGCAGGGTCAGGAAACACCATATATTTT. Its protein is CASSLEAGSGNTIYF.

The CDR3 nucleotides read TGTGCCAGCAGCAAAGTATTGGACGCGAGCAATCAGCCCCAGCATTTT. As protein: CASSKVLDASNQPQHF. The genes are TRBV21-1 and TRBJ1-5. TRBV21-1 is shown as a pseudogene. The CDR3 length is 16 residues.

This chain links TRBV6-5 with TRBJ1-4; 9 positions agree with TRBD1. Per the germline V gene, CDR1 is MNHEY and CDR2 is SVGAGI. The junction had 9 bases not matched to a gene; V was cut back by 6 bases and J by 7 bases. The CDR3 consists of 15 residues. The CDR3: CASRQTGGEGEKLFF. The CDR3 coding sequence is TGTGCCAGCAGGCAGACAGGGGGTGAAGGTGAAAAACTGTTTTTT.

This rearrangement joins TRBV20-1 to TRBJ1-5; TRBD1 matches 10 bases. The V gene's germline CDR1 is DFQATT and CDR2 SNEGSKA (reference sequence). V was clipped by 3 bases and J by 4 bases; unmatched bases: 3. The CDR3 is 14 amino acids. CDR3 protein: CSARTGGWNQPQHF. CDR3 DNA: TGCAGTGCTAGGACAGGGGGCTGGAATCAGCCCCAGCATTTT.

Concerning this clonotype: This may come from a read error, since a much larger clone is one base off. The J gene is TRBJ2-7, the V gene TRBV20-1; D is unresolved. Trimming removed 6 bases at V and 9 bases at J, with 21 bases between. The CDR3 covers 13 residues. Germline V gene lookup returns CDR1 DFQATT and CDR2 SNEGSKA (reference sequence). CDR3 region: CSAYESTVRRQYF. The CDR3 DNA follows: TGCAGTGCGTACGAGTCGACTGTTCGTAGGCAGTACTTC.

The gene calls are TRBV12-3 or TRBV12-4 and TRBJ2-6, with a weak D call TRBD2 (7 bases). Trimming cost V 5 bases and J 4 bases, with 18 bases left between them. This CDR3 is built from 17 residues. CDR3: CASSPPWGGLGANVLTF. CDR3 sequence (DNA): TGTGCCAGCAGTCCGCCCTGGGGGGGGCTCGGGGCCAACGTCCTGACTTTC.

A note on this clonotype: This could be a read error, since a much larger clone is one nucleotide away. This chain's CDR3 is CSARNQGVNRGYTF. In DNA form, the CDR3 reads TGCAGTGCTAGAAACCAGGGGGTGAATAGGGGCTACACCTTC. This chain joins TRBV20-1 and TRBJ1-2; 7 bases are shared with TRBD1. The V and J ends lost 2 bases and 8 bases, in that order; junction bases with no gene match: 11. The CDR3 contains 14 residues. The germline CDR1 and CDR2 sequences are DFQATT and SNEGSKA (reference sequence).

Of note for this clonotype: A much larger clone sits a single nucleotide away, making a read error possible. The chain links TRBV5-6 to TRBJ1-4; 7 bases agree with TRBD1. This CDR3 is 15 amino acids long. Germline V CDR1 and CDR2: SGHDT, YYEEEE. The CDR3 region has the DNA TGTGCCAGCAGCCGTTCCACAGGGGAAAATGGAAAACTGTTTTTT. Amino acid sequence: CASSRSTGENGKLFF.

This clonotype has just a few counts. The J gene is TRBJ2-2, the V gene TRBV5-1; 7 nucleotides agree with TRBD1. The germline gives CDR1 SGHRS, CDR2 YFSETQ. The CDR3 length is 15 residues. The V segment lost 6 bases and the J segment 4 bases; nucleotides outside the gene matches: 9. CDR3 sequence: CASTGQVLSTGELFF. DNA for the CDR3: TGCGCCAGCACCGGACAGGTTCTAAGCACCGGGGAGCTGTTTTTT.

This clonotype was observed a few times. This sequence joins TRBV7-9 and TRBJ2-2; 9 nucleotides match TRBD2. Germline lookup yields CDR1 SEHNR and CDR2 FQNEAQ (reference sequence). This CDR3 spans 16 amino acids. After removal of 1 base from V and 3 bases from J, the junction contained 3 bases not matched to a gene. The CDR3 reads CASSLVAGVHTGELFF. The CDR3 DNA reads as TGTGCCAGCAGCTTAGTAGCGGGGGTTCACACCGGGGAGCTGTTTTTT. The full variable domain, with the rest looked up from reference TRBV7-9 and TRBJ2-2, is DTGVSQNPRHKITKRGQNVTFRCDPISEHNRLYWYRQTLGQGPEFLTYFQNEAQLEKSRLLSDRFSAERPKGSFSTLEIQRTEQGDSAMYLCASSLVAGVHTGELFFGEGSRLTVL.

This clonotype was seen a few times. The chain recombines TRBV12-3 or TRBV12-4 with TRBJ1-1, with D maybe TRBD1 (5 bases). The CDR3 consists of 14 residues. With 7 bases removed from V and 4 bases from J, the gap between germline ends came to 16 bases. The CDR3 sequence: CASKAAARGTEAFF. The CDR3 nucleotides read TGTGCCAGCAAGGCGGCAGCAAGGGGCACTGAAGCTTTCTTT.

This clonotype was seen once. This may be a read error: a much more frequent sequence differs by one nucleotide. The chain employs TRBV6-1 and TRBJ2-2; TRBD1 matches at 7 bases. There are 14 residues in the CDR3. Germline V gives CDR1 MNHNS, CDR2 SASEGT. CDR3 in amino acids: CASSLDRNTRELFF. The CDR3 DNA follows: TGTGCCAGCAGCCTGGACAGGAACACCAGGGAGCTGTTTTTT.

The sample holds a few counts of this clonotype. V and J are TRBV28 and TRBJ1-6; TRBD1 might be the D (5 bases). This CDR3 contains 14 residues. Between the trimmed V and J ends, which lost 11 bases and 10 bases, there was a span of 21 bases. From germline, CDR1 is MDHEN and CDR2 SYDVKM. The CDR3 reads CAGSPNRRGSPLHF. CDR3 sequence (DNA): TGTGCCGGCTCCCCCAACAGGAGAGGATCACCCCTCCACTTT.

This clonotype was found once. This may come from a read error, since a much larger clone is one base off. The rearrangement joins TRBV30 to TRBJ2-3, with a tentative D call TRBD2 (5 bases). This CDR3 has 13 residues. The germline V gene encodes CDR1 GTSNPN and CDR2 SVGIG (reference sequence). Trimming took 1 base from V and 5 from J, leaving 10 bases between them. The CDR3 loop is CAWSATGGDTQYF. For the CDR3, the DNA is TGTGCCTGGAGTGCAACCGGAGGAGATACGCAGTATTTT.